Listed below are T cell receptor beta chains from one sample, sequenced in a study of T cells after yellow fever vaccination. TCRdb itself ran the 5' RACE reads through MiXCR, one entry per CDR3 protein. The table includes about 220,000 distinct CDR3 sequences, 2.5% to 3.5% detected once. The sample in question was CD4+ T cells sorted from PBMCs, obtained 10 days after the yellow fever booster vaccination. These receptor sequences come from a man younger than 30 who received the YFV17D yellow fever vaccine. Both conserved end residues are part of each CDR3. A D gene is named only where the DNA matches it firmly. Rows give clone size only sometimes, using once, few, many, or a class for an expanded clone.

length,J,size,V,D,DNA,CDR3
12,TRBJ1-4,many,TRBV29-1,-,TGCAGCGTTGTCTTGAGTGATGAAAAACTGTTTTTT,CSVVLSDEKLFF
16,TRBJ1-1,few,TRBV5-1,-,TGCGCCAGCAGCCCCCTTGACCCCCATCTGAACACTGAAGCTTTCTTT,CASSPLDPHLNTEAFF
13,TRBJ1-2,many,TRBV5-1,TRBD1,TGCGCCAGCAGCGCGGGACAGTGGAGTGGCTACACCTTC,CASSAGQWSGYTF
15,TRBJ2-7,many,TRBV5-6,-,TGTGCCAGCAGCCGTGGCGTGGGGGCAAACTACGAGCAGTACTTC,CASSRGVGANYEQYF
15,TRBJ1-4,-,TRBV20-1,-,TGCAGTGCTAGCGCTTCCAGGGCAACTAATGAAAAACTGTTTTTT,CSASASRATNEKLFF
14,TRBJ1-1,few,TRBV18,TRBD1,TGTGCCAGCTCACAGGGACAGAAAGAAACTGAAGCTTTCTTT,CASSQGQKETEAFF
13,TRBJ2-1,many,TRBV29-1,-,TGCAGCGTTGAATTGCAGGGTTACAATGAGCAGTTCTTC,CSVELQGYNEQFF
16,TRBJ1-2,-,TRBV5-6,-,TGTGCCAGCAGTTCCCGGGAGAGGGGGTTCGCCGATGGCTACACCTTC,CASSSRERGFADGYTF
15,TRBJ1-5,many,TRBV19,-,TGTGCCAGTGAAAACGTGGGGGGGTTCAATCAGCCCCAGCATTTT,CASENVGGFNQPQHF
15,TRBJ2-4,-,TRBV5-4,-,TGTGCCTCCAGCAGGGATAAACCATCCAAAAACATTCAGTACTTC,CASSRDKPSKNIQYF
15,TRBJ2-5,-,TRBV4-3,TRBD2,TGCGCCAGCAGCCAACAGCGGGGGGGCCAAGAGACCCAGTACTTC,CASSQQRGGQETQYF
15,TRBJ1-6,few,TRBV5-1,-,TGCGCCAGCAGCTTGCAGGGCGGTTGGAATTCACCCCTCCACTTT,CASSLQGGWNSPLHF
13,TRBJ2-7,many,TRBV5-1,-,TGCGCCAGCAGCACGGATTTCCCCTACGAGCAGTACTTC,CASSTDFPYEQYF
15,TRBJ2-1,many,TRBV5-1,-,TGCGCCAGCAGCTTGGTCGGAGAAGGATACAATGAGCAGTTCTTC,CASSLVGEGYNEQFF
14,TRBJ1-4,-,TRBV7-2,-,TGTGCCAGCAGCGATGGATCAGGTTATGAAAAACTGTTTTTT,CASSDGSGYEKLFF
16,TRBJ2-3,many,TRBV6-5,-,TGTGCCAGCAGTTACTCGACGGTCAGGCTCACAGATACGCAGTATTTT,CASSYSTVRLTDTQYF
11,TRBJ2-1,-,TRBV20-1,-,TGCAGTGCGGTGGGGGAAGTGGAGCAGTTCTTC,CSAVGEVEQFF
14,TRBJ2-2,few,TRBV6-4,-,TGTGCCAGCAGTGAGCGACTATTATCAGGGGAGCTGTTTTTT,CASSERLLSGELFF
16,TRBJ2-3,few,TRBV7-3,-,TGTGCCAGCAGCCCTCGCCCCGGACTGAGCACAGATACGCAGTATTTT,CASSPRPGLSTDTQYF
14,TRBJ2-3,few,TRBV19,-,TGTGCCAGTACCCCTAGGGGGGCCACAGATACGCAGTATTTT,CASTPRGATDTQYF
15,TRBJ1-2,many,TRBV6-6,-,TGTGCCAGCAGGCCTCAAAAAGCAGGGAGGGACGGCTACACCTTC,CASRPQKAGRDGYTF
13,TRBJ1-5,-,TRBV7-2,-,TGTGCCAGCAGCTTGGGGCTTTATCAGCCCCAGCAATTT,CASSLGLYQPQQF
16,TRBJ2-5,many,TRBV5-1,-,TGCGCCAGCAGCTTGGTCCTCCGAGGGGACCAAGAGACCCAGTACTTC,CASSLVLRGDQETQYF
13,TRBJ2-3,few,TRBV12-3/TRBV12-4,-,TGTGCCAGCAGGGTGGGAGCAATGGATACGCAGTATTTT,CASRVGAMDTQYF
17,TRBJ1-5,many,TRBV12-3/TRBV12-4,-,TGTGCCAGCAGTATAATGGGACTATGGAAAAGCAATCAGCCCCAGCATTTT,CASSIMGLWKSNQPQHF
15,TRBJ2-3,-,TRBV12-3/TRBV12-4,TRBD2,TGTGCCAGCAGTTTAGATCTAGCGGGCACAGATACGCAGTATTTT,CASSLDLAGTDTQYF
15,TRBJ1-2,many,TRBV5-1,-,TGCGCCAGCAGCCCCCCGGACAGCATTCACTATGGCTACACCTTC,CASSPPDSIHYGYTF
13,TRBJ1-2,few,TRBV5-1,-,TGCGCCAGCAGCTCCCAGGTTAACTATGGCTACACCTTC,CASSSQVNYGYTF
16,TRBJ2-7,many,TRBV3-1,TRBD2,TGTGCCAGCAGCCGGAGGACTAGCGGGGGGTCCCACGAGCAGTACTTC,CASSRRTSGGSHEQYF
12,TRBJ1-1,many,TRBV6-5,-,TGTGCCAGCAGCCGAGGTAACACTGAAGCTTTCTTT,CASSRGNTEAFF